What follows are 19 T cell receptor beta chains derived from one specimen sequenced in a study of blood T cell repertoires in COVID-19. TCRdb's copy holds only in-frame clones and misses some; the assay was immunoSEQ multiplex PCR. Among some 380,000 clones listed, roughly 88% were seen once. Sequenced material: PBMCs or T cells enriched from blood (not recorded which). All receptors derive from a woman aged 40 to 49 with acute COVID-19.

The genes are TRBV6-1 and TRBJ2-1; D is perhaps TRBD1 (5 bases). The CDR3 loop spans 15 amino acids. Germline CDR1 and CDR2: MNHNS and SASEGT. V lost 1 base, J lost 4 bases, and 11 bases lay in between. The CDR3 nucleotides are TGTGCCAGCAGTGAAGAGGCAGGGCGTTACAATGAGCAGTTCTTC. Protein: CASSEEAGRYNEQFF.

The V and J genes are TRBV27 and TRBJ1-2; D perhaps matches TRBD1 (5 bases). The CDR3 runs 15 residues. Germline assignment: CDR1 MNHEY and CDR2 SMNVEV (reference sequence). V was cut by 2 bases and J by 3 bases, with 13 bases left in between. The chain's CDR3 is CASSLTLPGDYGYTF. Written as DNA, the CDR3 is TGTGCCAGCAGTTTAACTCTTCCGGGGGACTATGGCTACACCTTC.

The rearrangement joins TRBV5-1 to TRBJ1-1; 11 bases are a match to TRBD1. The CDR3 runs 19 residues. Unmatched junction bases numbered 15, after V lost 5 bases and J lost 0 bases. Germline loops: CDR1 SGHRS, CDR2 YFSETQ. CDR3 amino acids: CASRNDHPGTGGMNTEAFF. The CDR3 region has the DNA TGCGCCAGCAGAAACGACCATCCCGGGACAGGGGGAATGAACACTGAAGCTTTCTTT.

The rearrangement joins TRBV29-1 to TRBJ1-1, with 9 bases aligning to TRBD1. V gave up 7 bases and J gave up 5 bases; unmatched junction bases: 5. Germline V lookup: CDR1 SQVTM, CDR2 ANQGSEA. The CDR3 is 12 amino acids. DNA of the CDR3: TGCAGCGCTGGACAGGGGTCGACTGAAGCTTTCTTT. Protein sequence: CSAGQGSTEAFF.

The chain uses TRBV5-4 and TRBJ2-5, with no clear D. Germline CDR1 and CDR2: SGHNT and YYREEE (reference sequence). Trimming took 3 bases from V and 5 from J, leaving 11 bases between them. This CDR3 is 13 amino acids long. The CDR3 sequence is CASSSRGAETQYF. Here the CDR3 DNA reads TGTGCCAGCAGCTCCCGTGGAGCGGAGACCCAGTACTTC.

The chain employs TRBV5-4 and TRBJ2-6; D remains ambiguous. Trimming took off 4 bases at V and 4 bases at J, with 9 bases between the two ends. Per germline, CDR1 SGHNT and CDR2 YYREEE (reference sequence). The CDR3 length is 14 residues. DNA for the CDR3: TGTGCCAGCAGCACTCGATCAGGGGCCAACGTCCTGACTTTC. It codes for CASSTRSGANVLTF. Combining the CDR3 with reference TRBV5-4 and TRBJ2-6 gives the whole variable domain ETGVTQSPTHLIKTRGQQVTLRCSSQSGHNTVSWYQQALGQGPQFIFQYYREEENGRGNFPPRFSGLQFPNYSSELNVNALELDDSALYLCASSTRSGANVLTFGAGSRLTVL.

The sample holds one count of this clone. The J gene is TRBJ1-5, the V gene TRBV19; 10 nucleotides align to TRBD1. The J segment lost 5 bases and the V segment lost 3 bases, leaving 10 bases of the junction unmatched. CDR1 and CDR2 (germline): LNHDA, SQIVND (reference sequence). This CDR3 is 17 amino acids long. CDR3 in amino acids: CASSILRRQGADQPQHF. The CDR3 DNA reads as TGTGCCAGTAGTATCCTCCGACGACAGGGGGCCGATCAGCCCCAGCATTTT.

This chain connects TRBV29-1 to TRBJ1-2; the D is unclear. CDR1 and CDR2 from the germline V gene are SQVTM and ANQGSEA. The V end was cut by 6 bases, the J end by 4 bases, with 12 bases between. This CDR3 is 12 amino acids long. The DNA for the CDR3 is TGCAGCGTCGCCACCAGCGGCTATGGCTACACCTTC. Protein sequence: CSVATSGYGYTF.

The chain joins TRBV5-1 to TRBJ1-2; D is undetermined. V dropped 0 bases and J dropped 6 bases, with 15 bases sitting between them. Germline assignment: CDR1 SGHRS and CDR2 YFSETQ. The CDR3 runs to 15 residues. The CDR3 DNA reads TGCGCCAGCAGCTTGGGGTCTACGGCCGGGGATGGCTACACCTTC. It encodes CASSLGSTAGDGYTF.

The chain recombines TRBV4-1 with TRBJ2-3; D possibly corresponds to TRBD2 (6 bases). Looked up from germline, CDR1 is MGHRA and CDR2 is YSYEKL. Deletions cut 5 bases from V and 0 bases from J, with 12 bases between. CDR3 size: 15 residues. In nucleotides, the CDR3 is TGCGCCAGCAGCACGGAGGGGACGAGCACAGATACGCAGTATTTT. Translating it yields CASSTEGTSTDTQYF.

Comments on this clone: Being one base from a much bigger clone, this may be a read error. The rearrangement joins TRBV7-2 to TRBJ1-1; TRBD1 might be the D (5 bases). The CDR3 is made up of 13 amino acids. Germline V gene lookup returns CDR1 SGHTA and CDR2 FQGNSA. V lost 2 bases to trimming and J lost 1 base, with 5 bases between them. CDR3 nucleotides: TGTGCCAGCAGCTTACAGGGGAACACTGAAGCTTTCTTT. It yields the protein CASSLQGNTEAFF.

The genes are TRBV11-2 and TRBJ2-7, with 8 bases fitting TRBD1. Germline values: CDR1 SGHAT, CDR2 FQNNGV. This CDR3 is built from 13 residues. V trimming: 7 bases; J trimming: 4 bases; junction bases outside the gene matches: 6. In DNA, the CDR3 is TGTGCCAGCACCGTGACAGGGGCATACGAGCAGTACTTC. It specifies CASTVTGAYEQYF.

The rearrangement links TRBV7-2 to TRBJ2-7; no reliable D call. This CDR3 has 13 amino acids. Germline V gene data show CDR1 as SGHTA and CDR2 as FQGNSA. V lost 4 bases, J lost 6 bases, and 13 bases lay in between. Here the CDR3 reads CASSSSPGFEQYF. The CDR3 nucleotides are TGTGCCAGCAGCTCCAGCCCGGGTTTCGAGCAGTACTTC.

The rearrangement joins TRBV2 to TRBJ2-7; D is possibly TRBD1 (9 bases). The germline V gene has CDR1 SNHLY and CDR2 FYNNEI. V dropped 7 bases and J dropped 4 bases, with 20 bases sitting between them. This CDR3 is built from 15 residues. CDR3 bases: TGTGCCAGCACCCGGGGGGGGACAGGGTTATACGAGCAGTACTTC. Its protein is CASTRGGTGLYEQYF. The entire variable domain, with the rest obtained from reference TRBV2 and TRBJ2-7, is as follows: EPEVTQTPSHQVTQMGQEVILRCVPISNHLYFYWYRQILGQKVEFLVSFYNNEISEKSEIFDDQFSVERPDGSNFTLKIRSTKLEDSAMYFCASTRGGTGLYEQYFGPGTRLTVT.

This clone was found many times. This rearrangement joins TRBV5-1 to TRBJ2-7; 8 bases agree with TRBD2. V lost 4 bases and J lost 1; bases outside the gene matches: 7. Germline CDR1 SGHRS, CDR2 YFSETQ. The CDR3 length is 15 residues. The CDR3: CASSITSGYSYEQYF. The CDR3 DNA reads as TGCGCCAGCAGCATTACTAGCGGTTATTCCTACGAGCAGTACTTC.

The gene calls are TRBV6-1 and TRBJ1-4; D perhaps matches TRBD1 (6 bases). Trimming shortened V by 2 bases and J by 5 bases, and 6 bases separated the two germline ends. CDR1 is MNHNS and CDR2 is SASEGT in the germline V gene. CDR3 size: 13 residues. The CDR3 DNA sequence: TGTGCCAGCAGTGAAAGGGGGAATGAAAAACTGTTTTTT. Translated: CASSERGNEKLFF.

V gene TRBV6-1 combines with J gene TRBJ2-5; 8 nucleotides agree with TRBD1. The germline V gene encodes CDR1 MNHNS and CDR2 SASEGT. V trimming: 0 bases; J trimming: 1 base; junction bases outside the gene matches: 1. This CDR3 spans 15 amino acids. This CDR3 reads CASSEAQGAQETQYF. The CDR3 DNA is TGTGCCAGCAGTGAAGCGCAGGGGGCCCAAGAGACCCAGTACTTC.

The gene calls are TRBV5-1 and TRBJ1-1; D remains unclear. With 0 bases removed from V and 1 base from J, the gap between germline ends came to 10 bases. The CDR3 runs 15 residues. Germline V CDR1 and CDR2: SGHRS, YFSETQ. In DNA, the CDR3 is TGCGCCAGCAGCTTGGGAGATGGTGCGAACACTGAAGCTTTCTTT. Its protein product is CASSLGDGANTEAFF.

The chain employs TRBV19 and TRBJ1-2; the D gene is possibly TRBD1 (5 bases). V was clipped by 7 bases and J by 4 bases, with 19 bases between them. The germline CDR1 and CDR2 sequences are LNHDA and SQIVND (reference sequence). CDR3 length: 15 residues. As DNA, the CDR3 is TGTGCCAGTAACCCTCAATTGACAGCTTTCTATGGCTACACCTTC. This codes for CASNPQLTAFYGYTF.